The sequence of this T cell receptor (beta chain) was determined in a study of monozygotic twins with inflammatory bowel disease. On this clonotype: As yet, its antigen is unknown.

Whole-study results and caveats: Data gave no support to a single strong signal or clonotype associated with IBD. The analysis did not separate different T cell subtypes. Patients with IBD had less TCRbeta diversity (inverse Simpson) than their healthy co-twins. IBD patients share fewer clonotypes with other people than healthy twins do, especially with disease activity.

Germline assignment: CDR1 DFQATT and CDR2 SNEGSKA (reference sequence). This CDR3 comprises 16 residues. From the 5' RACE reads, TCRdb lists one entry per CDR3 protein and no DNA. The record lists some 90,000 distinct CDR3 sequences, of which the ten most abundant hold 6% to 9.5%. The sequenced sample consisted of blood. This TCR was recovered from a human donor with ulcerative colitis or Crohn's disease, or a healthy co-twin of an affected twin (not recorded which). The chain uses TRBV20-1 and TRBJ2-1; the D call of TRBD1 rests on TCRdb alone, since no DNA is present to check it. CDR3 region: CSGDTRDSPFGDEQFF.